The TCR beta chain under discussion was sequenced for a study of blood T cell repertoires in COVID-19. Overall study: T cells, B-cell-depleted T cells, or PBMCs provided the cDNA or gDNA that served as material.

This clone was recorded once. Profiling relied on immunoSEQ multiplex PCR, and the TCRdb table lists in-frame clones only, not all of them. In the table there are tens of thousands of clones, about 90% of which are singletons. Sequencing was performed on peripheral blood. The TCR originated in a man aged 60-69 years with acute or convalescent COVID-19.

The CDR3 region is CASTPTLAHGELFF. As DNA, the CDR3 is TGTGCCAGTACCCCGACACTGGCCCACGGGGAGCTGTTTTTT. The chain combines TRBV19 with TRBJ2-2; no clear D gene. Germline V gene sequence: CDR1 LNHDA, CDR2 SQIVND (reference sequence). The germline V and J ends were trimmed by 7 bases and 7 bases, with 16 bases remaining between them. This CDR3 contains 14 residues.